This TCR beta chain appears in the sequencing data of a study of blood T cell repertoires in COVID-19. At the level of the study: The United States, Italy and Spain supplied acute and convalescent COVID-19 samples.

Repertoires were generated with immunoSEQ multiplex PCR, while TCRdb's copy carries only in-frame clones and drops some. The repertoire holds 150,000 or so clones, with just under 90% as singletons. The germline CDR1 and CDR2 sequences are SGHRS and YFSETQ. V dropped 3 bases and J dropped 2; count of bases not matched to a gene: 7. The CDR3 is 15 amino acids. The clonotype comes from a woman aged 65 to 85 with COVID-19, enrolled during active disease. Material for sequencing was peripheral blood. V gene TRBV5-1 combines with J gene TRBJ2-7; 8 bases map to TRBD1. DNA of the CDR3: TGCGCCAGCAGCTACACCGGGACAGGTCCCTACGAGCAGTACTTC. This codes for CASSYTGTGPYEQYF.